A single sample gave rise to the 25 T cell receptor beta chains below, sequenced in a study of T cell changes during pregnancy in multiple sclerosis (dated by TCRdb to the late 2010s). Library generation was performed with the immunoSEQ multiplex PCR assay. Drawn from immuneACCESS, this table holds only the in-frame rearrangements with V and J called that TCRdb kept. Clones are partly lost; checked studies trace under half to an unresolved V gene and leave the rest unexplained. Counted in this sample were approximately 92,000 clones; 85% to 95% of them appeared once. The ten largest clones represent 2% to 3% of the sample. Sample: peripheral blood, taken in the first trimester of pregnancy. The receptors derive from a female donor with multiple sclerosis, enrolled in a pregnancy study.

The chain employs TRBV28 and TRBJ2-4; a possible D gene is TRBD2 (5 bases). This CDR3 spans 15 amino acids. V was cut by 3 bases and J by 1 base, with 10 bases left in between. In germline, CDR1 is MDHEN, CDR2 SYDVKM. The DNA of the CDR3 is TGTGCCAGCAGTTTTACAACGGGGGCCAAAAACATTCAGTACTTC. This encodes CASSFTTGAKNIQYF.

The V call is TRBV4-1, the J call TRBJ2-2; D perhaps matches TRBD2 (6 bases). The length of the CDR3 is 17 residues. Deletions cut 0 bases from V and 0 bases from J, with 11 bases between. In germline, CDR1 is MGHRA, CDR2 YSYEKL. The CDR3 DNA follows: TGCGCCAGCAGCCAAGATTACGGGGGAGCGAACACCGGGGAGCTGTTTTTT. It codes for CASSQDYGGANTGELFF.

The chain recombines TRBV6-6 with TRBJ1-5; D call uncertain. The CDR3 sequence is 12 residues long. Germline CDR1 MNHNY, CDR2 SVGAGI (reference sequence). Trimming cost V 2 bases and J 4 bases, with 3 bases left between them. The CDR3 loop is CASSYENQPQHF. Written as DNA, the CDR3 is TGTGCCAGCAGTTACGAGAATCAGCCCCAGCATTTT.

The gene calls are TRBV5-5 and TRBJ2-4, with 10 bases fitting TRBD2. This CDR3 has 18 residues. Germline trimming cut 4 bases from V and 2 bases from J; bases unmatched to any gene: 12. Per germline, CDR1 SGHKS and CDR2 YYEKEE (reference sequence). CDR3: CASSPTALLAGPKNIQYF. The CDR3 DNA sequence: TGTGCCAGCAGCCCGACAGCGTTACTAGCGGGACCCAAAAACATTCAGTACTTC.

This clone came up once. The V and J genes are TRBV4-2 and TRBJ2-7, with 10 bases lining up with TRBD2. The CDR3 is 15 residues long. Germline V gives CDR1 LGHNA, CDR2 YNFKEQ. V was pared by 0 bases and J by 4 bases, with 3 bases of the junction left unmatched. CDR3 loop: CASSQERTSGYEQYF. CDR3 coding DNA: TGTGCCAGCAGCCAAGAACGGACTAGCGGTTACGAGCAGTACTTC.

The CDR3 here is CASSLLSSGEVYNEQFF. CDR3 bases: TGTGCCAGCAGCTTGCTGTCTAGCGGGGAAGTCTACAATGAGCAGTTCTTC. The chain has TRBV7-9 and TRBJ2-1, with 9 bases aligning to TRBD2. CDR3 length equals 17 residues. V gave up 3 bases and J gave up 3 bases; unmatched junction bases: 9. Germline V gene lookup returns CDR1 SEHNR and CDR2 FQNEAQ (reference sequence).

This chain connects TRBV19 to TRBJ2-1; 12 bases map to TRBD2. Germline V gives CDR1 LNHDA, CDR2 SQIVND (reference sequence). This CDR3 has 15 residues. With V trimmed by 5 bases and J by 12 bases, 11 bases remained unmatched. The CDR3, as DNA: TGTGCCAGTAGTTCACTAGCGGGAGGCCCCTCGGGGCAGTTCTTC. It is translated as CASSSLAGGPSGQFF.

The chain links TRBV19 to TRBJ2-2; the D gene is possibly TRBD2 (7 bases). Per germline, CDR1 LNHDA and CDR2 SQIVND (reference sequence). The germline V and J ends were trimmed by 7 bases and 5 bases, with 20 bases remaining between them. The CDR3 is made up of 16 amino acids. In DNA, the CDR3 is TGTGCCAGTATCCAATTGGGGGGGCAATCGACCGGGGAGCTGTTTTTT. This translates into CASIQLGGQSTGELFF.

The chain links TRBV29-1 to TRBJ1-5; D ambiguous. The V gene lost 5 bases and the J gene lost 6 bases, with 11 bases spanning the gap. Germline CDR1 SQVTM, CDR2 ANQGSEA. The CDR3 sequence is 12 residues long. The CDR3 DNA reads as TGCAGCGTTCAGACTCAGAGTCAGCCCCAGCATTTT. Its translation is CSVQTQSQPQHF.

The chain carries TRBV6-6 and TRBJ2-3; 8 bases align to TRBD1. The germline V gene encodes CDR1 MNHNY and CDR2 SVGAGI (reference sequence). The V gene end was trimmed by 5 bases and the J gene end by 3 bases; junction bases not matched to a gene: 7. The CDR3 extends over 15 amino acids. The CDR3 region is CASSAGGGQTDTQYF. The CDR3 nucleotides are TGTGCCAGCAGTGCAGGGGGCGGCCAAACAGATACGCAGTATTTT.

The chain links TRBV21-1 to TRBJ1-1; the DNA was not compared with TRBD1, the D call given in the table. TRBV21-1 corresponds to a pseudogene. The CDR3 has 15 residues. The CDR3 DNA follows: TGTGCCAGCAGCAAAGTTCCCGAGACCAGGACTGAAGCTTTCTTT. Protein: CASSKVPETRTEAFF.

This chain uses TRBV20-1 with TRBJ1-1; D is unclear. Germline-derived CDR1 and CDR2 are DFQATT and SNEGSKA (reference sequence). V dropped 5 bases and J dropped 0 bases, with 4 bases sitting between them. This CDR3 comprises 11 residues. Here the CDR3 DNA reads TGCAGTGCTTCGTTGAACACTGAAGCTTTCTTT. This translates into CSASLNTEAFF.

The chain carries TRBV29-1 and TRBJ2-7; 8 nucleotides line up with TRBD1. CDR1 and CDR2 (germline): SQVTM, ANQGSEA. V lost 3 bases and J lost 0; bases outside the gene matches: 7. CDR3 length: 15 residues. CDR3 sequence reads: CSVDGTGSSSYEQYF. The CDR3 DNA reads TGCAGCGTTGATGGGACAGGCTCAAGCTCCTACGAGCAGTACTTC.

The chain has TRBV28 and TRBJ2-7; tentative D call: TRBD2 (5 bases). This CDR3 region has 12 residues. The ends were cut back, 7 bases at V and 2 bases at J, with 9 bases in the middle. CDR1 is MDHEN and CDR2 is SYDVKM in the germline V gene. CDR3 DNA sequence: TGTGCCAGCAACGGGATCACCTACGAGCAGTACTTC. Its protein is CASNGITYEQYF.

V is TRBV25-1 and J is TRBJ1-4, with TRBD1 identical over 7 bases. V lost 5 bases, J lost 0 bases, and 12 bases stayed unmatched. Germline V lookup: CDR1 MGHDK, CDR2 SYGVNS. This CDR3 is built from 18 residues. CDR3: CASSRPTGIGSTNEKLFF. In DNA, the CDR3 is TGTGCCAGCAGTCGTCCGACAGGGATTGGCTCAACTAATGAAAAACTGTTTTTT.

The V and J genes are TRBV13 and TRBJ2-5; 7 bases are shared with TRBD2. CDR1 PRHDT and CDR2 FYEKMQ come from the germline V gene (reference sequence). The ends lost 8 bases at V and 4 bases at J; junction bases unmatched: 13. The CDR3 extends over 15 amino acids. CDR3 loop: CASLGRENGSETQYF. The CDR3 nucleotides read TGTGCCAGCCTGGGGCGGGAGAATGGTTCAGAGACCCAGTACTTC.

This chain joins TRBV2 and TRBJ2-3; TRBD2 matches 7 bases. The V and J ends lost 6 bases and 1 base, in that order; junction bases with no gene match: 13. This CDR3 region has 17 residues. The germline V gene has CDR1 SNHLY and CDR2 FYNNEI. The DNA for the CDR3 is TGTGCCAGCAGGGGGGGGTCGGCTAGCCGCGGCACAGATACGCAGTATTTT. It translates to CASRGGSASRGTDTQYF.

The chain carries TRBV6-1 and TRBJ2-1; tentatively, D is TRBD1 (7 bases). Germline values: CDR1 MNHNS, CDR2 SASEGT. The CDR3 length is 12 residues. The V end lost 3 bases, the J end lost 8 bases, and 8 bases lay between the germline ends. CDR3 sequence reads: CASSDRGDEQFF. Written as DNA, the CDR3 is TGTGCCAGCAGTGACAGGGGGGATGAGCAGTTCTTC.

This clone was seen only once. V and J are TRBV6-1 and TRBJ1-5; 7 bases agree with TRBD1. Germline V lookup: CDR1 MNHNS, CDR2 SASEGT. The CDR3 loop spans 15 amino acids. With 4 bases clipped from V and 3 bases from J, the junction kept 6 bases outside the gene matches. The CDR3 nucleotides read TGTGCCAGCAGTGTAGAGACAGGGCCCAATCAGCCCCAGCATTTT. Translated: CASSVETGPNQPQHF.

The J gene is TRBJ1-2, the V gene TRBV30; TRBD1 matches 7 bases. In germline, CDR1 is GTSNPN, CDR2 SVGIG (reference sequence). The CDR3 is 11 residues long. V dropped 8 bases and J dropped 8; count of bases not matched to a gene: 8. The CDR3 loop reads CAGTQGGGYTF. The CDR3 DNA reads TGTGCCGGCACGCAGGGGGGAGGCTACACCTTC.

This clone was seen a single time. The DNA for the CDR3 is TGCGCCAGCTCGACAGGGTGGAGGGGCTACACCTTC. This gives the protein CASSTGWRGYTF. This rearrangement joins TRBV5-1 to TRBJ1-2, with 7 bases aligning to TRBD1. With V trimmed by 7 bases and J by 8 bases, 8 bases remained unmatched. This CDR3 has 12 residues. CDR1 is SGHRS and CDR2 is YFSETQ in the germline V gene.

This clone was picked up one time. The chain carries TRBV10-3 and TRBJ2-1, with 10 bases aligning to TRBD2. CDR3 length: 15 residues. Germline CDR1 reads ENHRY; CDR2 reads SYGVKD. The ends lost 8 bases at V and 7 bases at J; junction bases unmatched: 11. The DNA for the CDR3 is TGTGCCATCTCACAGCGGGAGGGCCCGTTTAATGAGCAGTTCTTC. As protein: CAISQREGPFNEQFF.

This rearrangement joins TRBV27 to TRBJ2-7; D ambiguous. Trimming removed 5 bases at V and 0 bases at J, with 14 bases between. CDR1 and CDR2 (germline): MNHEY, SMNVEV (reference sequence). CDR3 length: 15 residues. The CDR3 bases are TGTGCCAGCAGTCCTCGCCACCCGGGCTCCTACGAGCAGTACTTC. Its translation: CASSPRHPGSYEQYF.

The V and J genes are TRBV18 and TRBJ2-5; a possible D gene is TRBD2 (5 bases). CDR1 and CDR2 (germline): KGHSH, LQKENI. The V gene lost 1 base and the J gene lost 1 base, with 10 bases spanning the gap. This CDR3 spans 15 amino acids. This chain's CDR3 is CASSPQVGVQETQYF. DNA for the CDR3: TGTGCCAGCTCACCACAGGTCGGGGTCCAAGAGACCCAGTACTTC.

The chain carries TRBV5-5 and TRBJ2-7; 8 bases fit TRBD1. Germline-derived CDR1 and CDR2 are SGHKS and YYEKEE (reference sequence). The CDR3 has 12 residues. V dropped 3 bases and J dropped 7; count of bases not matched to a gene: 3. The CDR3 sequence is CASSSTGDEQYF. For the CDR3, the DNA is TGTGCCAGCAGCTCGACAGGGGATGAGCAGTACTTC.